Reported below is one T cell receptor beta chain. These data originate in a study of cytomegalovirus exposure and HLA in healthy donors. This CDR3 is built from 13 residues. The V gene end was trimmed by 5 bases and the J gene end by 3 bases; junction bases not matched to a gene: 4. Germline-derived CDR1 and CDR2 are MNHEY and SMNVEV (reference sequence). The PCR made use of 60 Vbeta and 13 Jbeta primers. TCRdb's copy holds only in-frame clones and misses some; the assay was immunoSEQ multiplex PCR. In total, the table holds about 130,000 clones. The chain carries TRBV27 and TRBJ2-7, with 7 bases lining up with TRBD1. The TCR was taken from a man between 25 and 39 years old in good health and CMV-seronegative. The specimen sequenced was PBMCs. The DNA for the CDR3 is TGTGCCAGCAGTCACCGGGACAGCTACGAGCAGTACTTC. It translates to CASSHRDSYEQYF.